What follows are 19 T cell receptor beta chains derived from one specimen sequenced in a study of blood T cell repertoires in COVID-19. Clones were read by immunoSEQ multiplex PCR, and TCRdb kept only the in-frame ones, dropping some. Counted here are fewer than 350,000 clones, 75% to 90% occurring once; the ten biggest clones make up 4.5% to 6.5%. Material for sequencing was PBMCs or T cells enriched from blood (not recorded which). These receptors were taken from a man aged 55 to 70 who had recovered from COVID-19.

This clone was detected only once. The CDR3 loop reads CASSARDNSGANVLTF. The DNA of the CDR3 is TGTGCCAGCAGCGCCCGGGACAACTCTGGGGCCAACGTCCTGACTTTC. The chain couples TRBV9 to TRBJ2-6, with D possibly TRBD1 on 6 matching bases. The CDR3 runs to 16 residues. V shed 3 bases and J shed 0 bases, with 10 bases lying between them. Germline loops: CDR1 SGDLS, CDR2 YYNGEE. The full variable domain, with the rest looked up from reference TRBV9 and TRBJ2-6, is DSGVTQTPKHLITATGQRVTLRCSPRSGDLSVYWYQQSLDQGLQFLIQYYNGEERAKGNILERFSAQQFPDLHSELNLSSLELGDSALYFCASSARDNSGANVLTFGAGSRLTVL.

The chain uses TRBV2 and TRBJ1-6, with 7 bases lining up with TRBD1. CDR3 length: 15 residues. V was clipped by 4 bases and J by 3 bases; unmatched bases: 3. The V gene's germline CDR1 is SNHLY and CDR2 FYNNEI. CDR3 DNA sequence: TGTGCCAGCAGTGTCGGGGACAGCTATAATTCACCCCTCCACTTT. Translated: CASSVGDSYNSPLHF. Based on the CDR3 plus reference TRBV2 and TRBJ1-6, the full variable domain is EPEVTQTPSHQVTQMGQEVILRCVPISNHLYFYWYRQILGQKVEFLVSFYNNEISEKSEIFDDQFSVERPDGSNFTLKIRSTKLEDSAMYFCASSVGDSYNSPLHFGNGTRLTVT.

This chain uses TRBV6-2 or TRBV6-3 with TRBJ2-7; weak D call: TRBD1 (6 bases). The CDR3 consists of 15 residues. The germline gives CDR1 MNHEY, CDR2 SVGEGT. V was shortened by 0 bases and J by 4 bases, with 13 bases between the two germline ends. The CDR3 spells CASSYSTGKGYEQYF. The CDR3 nucleotides read TGTGCCAGCAGTTACTCAACAGGGAAGGGATACGAGCAGTACTTC.

The V call is TRBV21-1, the J call TRBJ2-3; TRBD2, the D gene given by the table, was not confirmed from the DNA. TRBV21-1 is given as a pseudogene. The CDR3 consists of 16 residues. In DNA, the CDR3 is TGTGCCAGAAAGCACTCCCAGCGGGAGCCCTCAGATACGCAGTATTTT. Encoded protein: CARKHSQREPSDTQYF.

CDR3 sequence: CASSDPRAGQETQYF. Written as DNA, the CDR3 is TGTGCCAGCAGTGACCCGCGGGCAGGCCAAGAGACCCAGTACTTC. The chain employs TRBV25-1 and TRBJ2-5, with a possible D match to TRBD2 (5 bases). The CDR3 covers 15 residues. Trimming took off 3 bases at V and 1 base at J, with 12 bases between the two ends. Germline V gene lookup returns CDR1 MGHDK and CDR2 SYGVNS.

The gene calls are TRBV4-1 and TRBJ2-7; 14 bases line up with TRBD2. The germline V gene has CDR1 MGHRA and CDR2 YSYEKL. The CDR3 has 19 amino acids. The ends lost 0 bases at V and 2 bases at J; junction bases unmatched: 9. DNA for the CDR3: TGCGCCAGCAGCCAAGATTGGACTAGCGGGAGGTCCATCCCCTACGAGCAGTACTTC. Protein: CASSQDWTSGRSIPYEQYF.

This chain uses TRBV6-2 or TRBV6-3 with TRBJ2-3; D might be TRBD1 (5 bases). The CDR3 contains 14 residues. V shed 2 bases and J shed 3 bases, with 9 bases lying between them. Per the germline V gene, CDR1 is MNHEY and CDR2 is SVGEGT. CDR3: CASSYQGYTDTQYF. CDR3 coding DNA: TGTGCCAGCAGTTACCAGGGATATACAGATACGCAGTATTTT.

The V call is TRBV24-1, the J call TRBJ2-3; 10 bases line up with TRBD1. The J segment lost 4 bases and the V segment lost 2 bases, leaving 5 bases of the junction unmatched. Germline-derived CDR1 and CDR2 are KGHDR and SFDVKD. The CDR3 has 16 amino acids. CDR3 nucleotides: TGTGCCACCAGTGATTACCGGGACAGGGGATCAGATACGCAGTATTTT. Amino acid sequence: CATSDYRDRGSDTQYF.

In nucleotides, the CDR3 is TGTGCCAGCAGTTACAGCCGGACAGTGGGGATGTTAGCCCAGCATTTT. Its protein product is CASSYSRTVGMLAQHF. The V and J genes are TRBV6-5 and TRBJ1-5, with a weak D call TRBD1 (6 bases). V was shortened by 2 bases and J by 11 bases, with 22 bases between the two germline ends. CDR3 size: 16 residues. Germline V gene sequence: CDR1 MNHEY, CDR2 SVGAGI.

The chain joins TRBV19 to TRBJ1-5; the D is unclear. With 5 bases removed from V and 6 bases from J, the gap between germline ends came to 11 bases. The CDR3 is made up of 13 amino acids. Germline V gene lookup returns CDR1 LNHDA and CDR2 SQIVND (reference sequence). The CDR3 loop is CASSFREGQPQHF. DNA for the CDR3: TGTGCCAGTAGTTTTAGGGAGGGTCAGCCCCAGCATTTT.

This rearrangement joins TRBV5-1 to TRBJ1-5; D is unresolved. The CDR3 runs 14 residues. Germline-derived CDR1 and CDR2 are SGHRS and YFSETQ. The V gene lost 2 bases and the J gene lost 7 bases, with 13 bases spanning the gap. The CDR3 nucleotides are TGCGCCAGCAGCTTCTCTGACTTCGGACAGCCCCAGCATTTT. It is translated as CASSFSDFGQPQHF.

This chain connects TRBV6-5 to TRBJ2-5; 7 nucleotides line up with TRBD2. Germline trimming cut 8 bases from V and 2 bases from J; bases unmatched to any gene: 11. CDR3 length: 15 residues. The V gene's germline CDR1 is MNHEY and CDR2 SVGAGI. The CDR3, as DNA: TGTGCCAGCCGGGGTGGGGTGGGACTACAAGAGACCCAGTACTTC. Translating gives CASRGGVGLQETQYF.

This clone was found once. This chain connects TRBV6-5 to TRBJ2-1, with 10 bases aligning to TRBD2. The germline gives CDR1 MNHEY, CDR2 SVGAGI. The CDR3 runs 14 residues. V lost 3 bases and J lost 9; bases outside the gene matches: 5. CDR3 in DNA: TGTGCCAGCAGTTATGTAAGCGGGAGGGGTGAGCAGTTCTTC. As protein: CASSYVSGRGEQFF.

The chain employs TRBV29-1 and TRBJ2-7; 7 nucleotides align to TRBD2. Germline CDR1 is SQVTM and CDR2 is ANQGSEA. V lost 7 bases to trimming and J lost 9 bases; unmatched junction nucleotides: 12. The CDR3 is made up of 12 amino acids. CDR3 in DNA: TGCAGCGCTGGGAGGGAGGGCCGAGGGCAGTACTTC. This translates into CSAGREGRGQYF.

The rearrangement uses TRBV7-2 and TRBJ2-2, with D perhaps matching TRBD2 (5 bases). The CDR3 extends over 15 amino acids. Germline V gene sequence: CDR1 SGHTA, CDR2 FQGNSA. V was pared by 1 base and J by 1 base, with 7 bases between. The CDR3 DNA follows: TGTGCCAGCAGCTTAGGAGGGATGAACACCGGGGAGCTGTTTTTT. Encoded protein: CASSLGGMNTGELFF.

The chain employs TRBV15 and TRBJ2-3, with D possibly being TRBD2 (6 bases). Germline V gene lookup returns CDR1 LNHNV and CDR2 YYDKDF (reference sequence). This CDR3 region has 18 residues. V shed 1 base and J shed 2 bases, with 19 bases lying between them. Here the CDR3 reads CATSRGRSRAGYTDTQYF. The CDR3 bases are TGTGCCACCAGCAGAGGGAGATCGCGAGCGGGCTACACAGATACGCAGTATTTT.

This chain joins TRBV11-2 and TRBJ2-2, with D maybe TRBD2 (6 bases). Trimming shortened V by 7 bases and J by 0 bases, and 18 bases separated the two germline ends. Germline values: CDR1 SGHAT, CDR2 FQNNGV. The CDR3 has 17 amino acids. The CDR3 DNA is TGTGCCAGCACCCGCATCGGGGGAAACGCGAACACCGGGGAGCTGTTTTTT. The encoded protein is CASTRIGGNANTGELFF.

This clone was observed a handful of times. The chain combines TRBV6-6 with TRBJ2-7, with 11 bases fitting TRBD2. The CDR3 totals 16 residues. The germline gives CDR1 MNHNY, CDR2 SVGAGI (reference sequence). With V trimmed by 6 bases and J by 0 bases, 7 bases remained unmatched. The CDR3 spells CASSFGLAGSSYEQYF. In nucleotides, the CDR3 is TGTGCCAGCAGCTTCGGACTAGCGGGCAGCTCCTACGAGCAGTACTTC.

This chain uses TRBV7-9 with TRBJ1-6, with TRBD1 identical over 7 bases. V shed 4 bases and J 0 bases; nucleotides not matched to a gene: 12. The CDR3 loop spans 19 amino acids. Per the germline V gene, CDR1 is SEHNR and CDR2 is FQNEAQ (reference sequence). The CDR3 is CASSSHRDSLSSYNSPLHF. CDR3 coding DNA: TGTGCCAGCAGCTCCCACCGGGACAGCCTTTCCTCCTATAATTCACCCCTCCACTTT.